This TCR beta chain was profiled in a study of cytomegalovirus exposure and HLA in healthy donors. Study-level findings and limits: According to a subsequent analysis, TCR clusters from the first cohort were inclined to appear together in the 110 or so validation repertoires.

CDR3 length equals 15 residues. V dropped 2 bases and J dropped 4 bases, with 15 bases sitting between them. Germline loops: CDR1 ENHRY, CDR2 SYGVKD. Comment on this clone: Its specificity is not known.

TCRdb keeps only in-frame clones here, not all; method: immunoSEQ multiplex PCR. Among 150,000 to 200,000 clones, roughly 89% were seen once, and the ten largest hold 10%. The source of this sequence is a woman in her late teens or twenties in good health and CMV-seropositive. The sequencing input was PBMCs. The gene calls are TRBV10-3 and TRBJ2-7; TRBD1 is a possible D gene (6 bases). As DNA, the CDR3 is TGTGCCATCAGTGAGCCACTGACAGGTAATTACGAGCAGTACTTC. Its translation is CAISEPLTGNYEQYF.